The 18 T cell receptor beta chains below were found in one sample sequenced in a study of blood T cell repertoires in COVID-19. Libraries were prepared by immunoSEQ multiplex PCR; TCRdb keeps only in-frame clonotypes and omits some of them. The sample records 200,000 to 300,000 clones, approximately 86% being singletons. Specimen: peripheral blood. Receptors were obtained from a young man with active or convalescent COVID-19.

V usage is TRBV28 and J usage is TRBJ1-2, with 7 nucleotides matching TRBD1. The length of the CDR3 is 15 residues. Trimming cost V 5 bases and J 6 bases; bases outside gene matches: 12. Germline assignment: CDR1 MDHEN and CDR2 SYDVKM. This chain's CDR3 is CASSLMMTGRDGYTF. In DNA form, the CDR3 reads TGTGCCAGCAGTCTCATGATGACAGGGAGAGATGGCTACACCTTC.

This clone was found a few times. The V call is TRBV6-4, the J call TRBJ1-2, with D perhaps TRBD1 (5 bases). Germline loops: CDR1 MRHNA, CDR2 SNTAGT. The CDR3 is made up of 14 amino acids. V lost 6 bases to trimming and J lost 9 bases, with 20 bases between them. The CDR3 DNA reads TGTGCCAGCAGAGCCTCCCAGACAGTGGGTAGCTACACCTTC. It is translated as CASRASQTVGSYTF.

The J gene is TRBJ1-4, the V gene TRBV19, with TRBD1 matching over 7 bases. Losses at the gene ends were 3 bases for V and 5 bases for J; bases not matched to a gene: 6. The germline gives CDR1 LNHDA, CDR2 SQIVND (reference sequence). The CDR3 consists of 15 residues. For the CDR3, the DNA is TGTGCCAGTAGTATTGGGTCAGGGGGAAATGAAAAACTGTTTTTT. Translating gives CASSIGSGGNEKLFF. The variable domain in full, completed from reference TRBV19 and TRBJ1-4, reads DGGITQSPKYLFRKEGQNVTLSCEQNLNHDAMYWYRQDPGQGLRLIYYSQIVNDFQKGDIAEGYSVSREKKESFPLTVTSAQKNPTAFYLCASSIGSGGNEKLFFGSGTQLSVL.

The chain uses TRBV6-6 and TRBJ2-4, with 9 bases fitting TRBD2. CDR3 length: 14 amino acids. Germline V gives CDR1 MNHNY, CDR2 SVGAGI (reference sequence). Trimming cost V 5 bases and J 8 bases; bases outside gene matches: 7. The chain's CDR3 is CASSASGGIDIQYF. Here the CDR3 DNA reads TGTGCCAGCAGTGCGAGCGGGGGGATAGACATTCAGTACTTC.

The chain joins TRBV2 to TRBJ2-7, with 9 bases lining up with TRBD1. The germline CDR1 and CDR2 sequences are SNHLY and FYNNEI. The CDR3 extends over 15 amino acids. Unmatched junction bases numbered 7, after V lost 4 bases and J lost 3 bases. The CDR3 spells CASSGLDRGHYEQYF. The CDR3 DNA follows: TGTGCCAGCAGTGGTTTGGACAGGGGACACTACGAGCAGTACTTC.

V and J are TRBV28 and TRBJ1-4, with 10 bases that match TRBD1. The germline CDR1 and CDR2 sequences are MDHEN and SYDVKM. The junction had 8 bases not matched to a gene; V was cut back by 5 bases and J by 5 bases. The CDR3 has 16 residues. CDR3 in amino acids: CASSRRRTGGNEKLFF. The CDR3 nucleotides are TGTGCCAGCAGTCGACGTAGGACAGGGGGGAATGAAAAACTGTTTTTT.

The J gene is TRBJ1-1, the V gene TRBV27; the D is unclear. The V end was cut by 5 bases, the J end by 2 bases, with 18 bases between. This CDR3 is built from 16 residues. Per germline, CDR1 MNHEY and CDR2 SMNVEV (reference sequence). Here the CDR3 reads CASSPGVWGVNTEAFF. The CDR3 DNA reads as TGTGCCAGCAGTCCAGGCGTTTGGGGAGTTAACACTGAAGCTTTCTTT.

The gene calls are TRBV10-3 and TRBJ1-6, with 8 bases matching TRBD1. The CDR3 consists of 16 residues. The V segment lost 4 bases and the J segment 8 bases; nucleotides outside the gene matches: 10. The germline CDR1 and CDR2 sequences are ENHRY and SYGVKD. CDR3 region: CAISVAGGRADSPLHF. The CDR3 DNA reads TGTGCCATCAGTGTCGCAGGGGGCAGGGCCGATTCACCCCTCCACTTT.

This chain joins TRBV27 and TRBJ1-5; tentative D call: TRBD1 (5 bases). This CDR3 has 13 amino acids. Trimming cost V 2 bases and J 8 bases, with 10 bases left between them. Germline V CDR1 and CDR2: MNHEY, SMNVEV (reference sequence). The DNA for the CDR3 is TGTGCCAGCAGTTTAGGCAGGGTTGAGCCCCAGCATTTT. Amino acids: CASSLGRVEPQHF.

The J gene is TRBJ2-1, the V gene TRBV5-6; 8 nucleotides align to TRBD1. This CDR3 has 16 amino acids. After removal of 3 bases from V and 8 bases from J, the junction contained 13 bases not matched to a gene. CDR1 is SGHDT, CDR2 YYEEEE, per germline. The CDR3, as DNA: TGTGCCAGCAGCTGGCGGACAGGGTTAGATTGGGATGAGCAGTTCTTC. Translating it yields CASSWRTGLDWDEQFF.

The J gene is TRBJ1-1, the V gene TRBV19, with D possibly matching TRBD1 (6 bases). The length of the CDR3 is 14 residues. Germline V gene lookup returns CDR1 LNHDA and CDR2 SQIVND (reference sequence). V was cut by 5 bases and J by 2 bases, with 12 bases left in between. CDR3 region: CASSYTGINTEAFF. In DNA form, the CDR3 reads TGTGCCAGTAGTTACACAGGGATAAACACTGAAGCTTTCTTT.

The genes are TRBV27 and TRBJ2-7; D remains unclear. This CDR3 contains 14 residues. Germline loops: CDR1 MNHEY, CDR2 SMNVEV (reference sequence). Trimming removed 4 bases from V and 3 bases from J, with 13 bases in between. The CDR3 loop is CASSSYAEGYEQYF. CDR3 coding DNA: TGTGCCAGCAGTTCCTACGCGGAAGGCTACGAGCAGTACTTC.

Here the CDR3 reads CASSLDGGAADTQYF. DNA of the CDR3: TGTGCCAGCAGCTTAGACGGGGGGGCCGCGGATACGCAGTATTTT. The chain recombines TRBV7-2 with TRBJ2-3, with 8 bases that match TRBD2. This CDR3 is built from 15 residues. Germline lookup yields CDR1 SGHTA and CDR2 FQGNSA. Germline trimming cut 1 base from V and 6 bases from J; bases unmatched to any gene: 6.

Only one count was recorded for this clone. The V and J genes are TRBV6-5 and TRBJ1-1; maybe TRBD1 (6 bases). From germline, CDR1 is MNHEY and CDR2 SVGAGI. Deletions cut 7 bases from V and 7 bases from J, with 13 bases between. The CDR3 contains 12 residues. The chain's CDR3 is CASIRGELEAFF. CDR3 nucleotide sequence: TGTGCCAGCATCAGGGGCGAGCTTGAAGCTTTCTTT.

This chain links TRBV15 with TRBJ2-7; 9 nucleotides agree with TRBD2. The CDR3 totals 17 residues. Germline values: CDR1 LNHNV, CDR2 YYDKDF (reference sequence). The ends lost 1 base at V and 3 bases at J; junction bases unmatched: 10. The CDR3 DNA sequence: TGTGCCACCAGCAGAGGAAATGGACTAGCGCTCAACTACGAGCAGTACTTC. Translated: CATSRGNGLALNYEQYF.

The rearrangement joins TRBV19 to TRBJ1-4, with 7 bases aligning to TRBD1. Germline V gene sequence: CDR1 LNHDA, CDR2 SQIVND (reference sequence). The CDR3 spans 17 residues. The J segment lost 2 bases and the V segment lost 0 bases, leaving 6 bases of the junction unmatched. CDR3: CASSIETTGPTNEKLFF. CDR3 nucleotide sequence: TGTGCCAGTAGTATAGAGACGACAGGGCCCACTAATGAAAAACTGTTTTTT.

The CDR3 loop reads CASSPGGVHSSYEQYF. CDR3 nucleotides: TGTGCCAGTAGTCCGGGGGGGGTTCACTCCTCCTACGAGCAGTACTTC. This chain joins TRBV19 and TRBJ2-7; 8 bases match TRBD2. J gave up 0 bases and V 5 bases, and 9 bases lay outside the gene matches. The CDR3 runs 16 residues. Germline CDR1 LNHDA, CDR2 SQIVND (reference sequence).

J is TRBJ1-5 and V is TRBV5-6, with D hard to call. Germline V CDR1 and CDR2: SGHDT, YYEEEE. The CDR3 is 14 residues long. V dropped 1 base and J dropped 4 bases, with 9 bases sitting between them. The CDR3 nucleotides read TGTGCCAGCAGCTTGAGGGAGTGGAATCAGCCCCAGCATTTT. As protein: CASSLREWNQPQHF.